The clone carrying this TCR beta chain was recorded a few times. The antigen remains undetermined. This sample was taken from a study of T cells in Graves' hyperthyroidism and ophthalmopathy. Study outcomes and limitations: Within blood appeared most thyroid clonotypes that had expanded above 0.001.

Amplification yielded TCR beta CDR3 regions, with RNA transcripts as the source. In the first-round RT-PCR of the TCR CDR3, the HTBI primer set was used. TCRdb analysed the multiplex PCR reads with MiXCR anew, one entry per CDR3 protein. The table includes approximately 100,000 distinct CDR3 sequences, 35% to 45% detected once. Based on clinical symptoms, serum thyroxine and TRAb, thyroid ultrasound and orbital computed tomography, diagnoses were reached. Sequencing was carried out using peripheral blood or thyroid tissue (not recorded which). The source is a woman in her 30s with Graves' hyperthyroidism.

The CDR3: CASRPMRGGNTEAFF. Here the CDR3 DNA reads TGTGCCAGCAGACCCATGCGGGGAGGCAACACTGAAGCTTTCTTT. The chain uses TRBV12-3 or TRBV12-4 and TRBJ1-1; no firm D call. The V end lost 6 bases, the J end lost 2 bases, and 16 bases lay between the germline ends. There are 15 residues in the CDR3.